This T cell receptor (beta chain) came from a study of T cell repertoires in cytomegalovirus infection. Overall study context: Both CMV infection and a matching HLA type were indicated by public TCR beta signatures.

Germline loops: CDR1 MNHNS, CDR2 SASEGT. V was pared by 6 bases and J by 0 bases, with 12 bases between. The CDR3 runs 16 residues. The sample holds a few counts of this clonotype. TCRdb reanalysed the reads using MiXCR and keeps one entry per CDR3 protein. The table shows about 740,000 distinct CDR3 sequences, with roughly 35% occurring only once. The sequence came from a human donor in good health (CMV status not recorded). Some clones in this sample may be carry-over from other donors' samples. The chain recombines TRBV6-1 with TRBJ1-6, with a possible D match to TRBD1 (6 bases). Sequences were obtained from PBMCs. The CDR3 loop is CASRQGLSSYNSPLHF. CDR3 coding DNA: TGTGCCAGCAGACAGGGCCTGAGCTCCTATAATTCACCCCTCCACTTT.